Given below is one TCR beta chain in context. Sorted subsets were amplified in replicate PCRs using approximately 0.2 ug DNA, approximately 30,000 T cell genomes. The table came from immunoSEQ multiplex PCR; TCRdb's copy has only in-frame clones and leaves some out. The sample carries some 2,100,000 clones, under 97% recorded once. These data come from a study of shared clonotypes between healthy human individuals. Germline assignment: CDR1 SGHRS and CDR2 YFSETQ. The junction had 7 bases not matched to a gene; V was cut back by 4 bases and J by 6 bases. The CDR3 runs 14 residues. The TCR originated in a man between 18 and 29 years old in good health. Sequences were obtained from naive CD4+ T cells sorted from blood. This sample's subset: CD45RA+ positively selected. V and J are TRBV5-1 and TRBJ2-1; 7 bases line up with TRBD2. CDR3 DNA sequence: TGCGCCAGCAGCAGGAACGGCGGGAGCAATGAGCAGTTCTTC. As protein: CASSRNGGSNEQFF.